A selection of T cell receptor beta chains follows, all from one sample in a study of blood T cells in healthy people across ages. TCRdb passed the 5' RACE reads through MiXCR, listing each CDR3 protein once. The table lists hundreds of thousands of distinct CDR3 sequences, about 45% of them singletons. The sample taken for sequencing was blood. The receptors here all came from a man of 80 years or more in good health. Both conserved end residues are part of each CDR3. Fields, in order: CDR3 DNA, CDR3 protein, D gene, clone size, V gene, J gene. D genes are given only for firm matches. For some rows the clone size is stated as once, few or many, or as a class when expanded; others skip it.

TGCGGTGCTAGAGATCGGCTAGCGGCCAACACAGATACGCAGTATTTT	CGARDRLAANTDTQYF	TRBD2	.	TRBV20-1	TRBJ2-3
TGTGCCAGCAGCCTGTCCCAATTAACAGGAGGGCAAGAGACCCAGTACTTC	CASSLSQLTGGQETQYF	.	.	TRBV3-1	TRBJ2-5
TGTGCCAGCACCCTCGGACATCCAACTAATGAAAAACTGTTTTTT	CASTLGHPTNEKLFF	.	.	TRBV6-1	TRBJ1-4
TGTGCCATCAGTGACCAGGGGCCAAGTGGCGGGGAGCTGTTTTTT	CAISDQGPSGGELFF	.	.	TRBV10-3	TRBJ2-2
TGTGCCAGCAGTGCTGGGGACGAGCAGTACTTC	CASSAGDEQYF	.	.	TRBV12-3/TRBV12-4	TRBJ2-7
TGTGCCAGCAGCCCCCGAGCAGGGGGCGACGAGCAGTACTTC	CASSPRAGGDEQYF	TRBD1	few	TRBV9	TRBJ2-7
TGTGCCAGCAGTTTCGGACAGGGAGATGGCTACACCTTC	CASSFGQGDGYTF	TRBD1	many	TRBV12-3/TRBV12-4	TRBJ1-2
TGTGCCAGCAGCTTAAGCGGTGCGGGCTTACCTATTGAGACCCAGTACTTC	CASSLSGAGLPIETQYF	.	.	TRBV7-2	TRBJ2-5
TGCAGTGCTTGGGAAAGCGGGAGGGGGAATGAGCAGTACTTC	CSAWESGRGNEQYF	TRBD2	few	TRBV20-1	TRBJ2-5
TGTGCCAGTAGTCAGAGTATTAGCTCCTACAATGAGCAGTTCTTC	CASSQSISSYNEQFF	.	few	TRBV19	TRBJ2-1
TGCGCCGGAAAGACTAGCCCCAGCTCCTACAATGAGCAGTTCTTC	CAGKTSPSSYNEQFF	TRBD2	.	TRBV5-1	TRBJ2-1
TGTGCCAGCAGCCAATCATTGAGCAGATATGGCTACACCTTC	CASSQSLSRYGYTF	.	once	TRBV16	TRBJ1-2
TGTGCCACCAGTGAGGGACAGGGCCTCCAAGAGACCCAGTACTTC	CATSEGQGLQETQYF	TRBD1	.	TRBV24-1	TRBJ2-5
TGTGCCAGCAGTTTAGGTTCAGGGTCTGGGGCCAACGTCCTGACTTTC	CASSLGSGSGANVLTF	.	.	TRBV12-3/TRBV12-4	TRBJ2-6
TGCGCCAGCAGTGCCGTGAAGGGGGTGGGTGTGGAAGCTTTCTTT	CASSAVKGVGVEAFF	.	.	TRBV10-2	TRBJ1-1
TGTGCCAGCAGCCCACGGGGCCGAGCGGGCTACAATGAGCAGTTCTTC	CASSPRGRAGYNEQFF	.	.	TRBV9	TRBJ2-1
TGTGCCAGCATCGGTGCGGGACTAAACTACGAGCAGTACTTC	CASIGAGLNYEQYF	TRBD2	.	TRBV6-2/TRBV6-3	TRBJ2-7
TGCAGTGCTAGACTATCGCGGGGGGGGGGCGCAGATACGCAGTATTTT	CSARLSRGGGADTQYF	TRBD2	.	TRBV20-1	TRBJ2-3
TGTGCCAGCAGCGCTGAACAGGGCAGGGAGGAGACCCAGTACTTC	CASSAEQGREETQYF	.	.	TRBV9	TRBJ2-5